The rows below give T cell receptor beta chains drawn from one sample of a study of blood T cells in healthy people across ages. TCRdb re-derived calls from the 5' RACE reads in MiXCR, one entry per CDR3 protein. The repertoire holds approximately 1,000,000 distinct CDR3 sequences, with 40% to 45% as singletons. Specimen: blood. These receptors came from a woman aged 55-69 years in good health. Both conserved end residues are part of each CDR3. The D gene is left open where the match is weak. Only part of the rows carry a size: once, few, many, or a class if the clone is expanded.

j_gene	d_gene	v_gene	abundance	CDR3nt	CDR3aa
TRBJ1-2	NA	TRBV3-1	NA	TGTGCCAGCAGCCAAACCTCGGACGGGCTTCTGGGGGGCTACACCTTC	CASSQTSDGLLGGYTF
TRBJ2-7	TRBD2	TRBV6-1	NA	TGTGCCAGCAGTGACCACACTAGCGGGAGCTCCTACAGTGAGCAGTACTTC	CASSDHTSGSSYSEQYF
TRBJ2-7	TRBD1	TRBV15	few	TGTGCCACCAGCAGCGGACAGGGCTCGCACGAGCAGTACTTC	CATSSGQGSHEQYF
TRBJ2-7	TRBD2	TRBV3-1	few	TGTGCCAGCAGGTTATCAGCGGGGAGCTCCTACGAGCAGTACTTC	CASRLSAGSSYEQYF
TRBJ2-7	NA	TRBV6-1	few	TGTGCCAGCATCGATAATGAGGGGGGGTCCTACGAGCAGTACTTC	CASIDNEGGSYEQYF
TRBJ2-7	NA	TRBV5-1	many	TGCGCCAGCAGCCTTCAGGAAACCTACGAGCAGTACTTC	CASSLQETYEQYF
TRBJ2-5	NA	TRBV12-3/TRBV12-4	few	TGTGCCAGCAGCCCCTCGGTTTACGTGCAGTACTTC	CASSPSVYVQYF
TRBJ2-2	NA	TRBV12-3/TRBV12-4	NA	TGTGCCAGCAGTTTTAGGAGAGGTCTAGGACGGGGGCTACACACCGGGGAGCTGTTTTTT	CASSFRRGLGRGLHTGELFF
TRBJ2-4	TRBD2	TRBV6-2/TRBV6-3	few	TGTGCCAGCAGTTACGAACCGGGACTAGCAAACATTCAGTACTTC	CASSYEPGLANIQYF
TRBJ2-3	NA	TRBV11-2	NA	TGTGCCAGCAGCTTAGCGGCCCACACAGATACGCAGTATTTT	CASSLAAHTDTQYF
TRBJ2-3	TRBD2	TRBV3-1	once	TGTGCCAGCAGCCAATTTTTAGCGGGTAGCACAGATACGCAGTATTTT	CASSQFLAGSTDTQYF
TRBJ2-7	NA	TRBV7-6	NA	TGTGCCAGCAGCCTGCTGTCGGAGCCCTTCTACGAGCAGTACTTC	CASSLLSEPFYEQYF
TRBJ2-4	NA	TRBV14	few	TGTGCCAGCAGCCACCCGGAGGGTCCGGCCAAAAACATTCAGTACTTC	CASSHPEGPAKNIQYF
TRBJ1-5	TRBD1	TRBV20-1	NA	TGCAGTGCTAGGGACAGGGGGTTGAATAGCAATCAGCCCCAGCATTTT	CSARDRGLNSNQPQHF
TRBJ2-3	NA	TRBV20-1	NA	TGCAGTGCTACTCAGAGGTTCACAGATACGCAGTATTTT	CSATQRFTDTQYF
TRBJ2-7	TRBD2	TRBV20-1	many	TGCAGTGCTAGACTAGCGGACAACTCCTACGAGCAGTACTTC	CSARLADNSYEQYF
TRBJ1-2	TRBD1	TRBV12-3/TRBV12-4	medium-sized	TGTGCCAGCAGTTCGTTGGGGACAGAGTATGGCTACACCTTC	CASSSLGTEYGYTF
TRBJ2-3	TRBD2	TRBV7-9	NA	TGTGCCAGCTTTAACGGGGCTAGCGGGAGTAAGGCTACGCAGTATTTT	CASFNGASGSKATQYF
TRBJ1-1	NA	TRBV6-5	NA	TGTGCCAGCGGGCGGGGCAATGGGAACACTGAAGCTTTCTTT	CASGRGNGNTEAFF
TRBJ1-2	NA	TRBV27	NA	TGTGCCAGCAGTTTAGGCAGGGGCGAATACTATGGCTACACCTTC	CASSLGRGEYYGYTF
TRBJ2-1	NA	TRBV11-2	many	TGTGCCAGCAGCTTACACAATGAGCAGTTCTTC	CASSLHNEQFF
TRBJ2-1	NA	TRBV5-1	NA	TGCGCCAGCAGCTTGACTAGCCTTTTGGGGGATGAGCAGTTCTTC	CASSLTSLLGDEQFF
TRBJ2-3	TRBD1	TRBV5-1	NA	TGCGCCAGCAGCCCCGGACAGGGGCGAGGCACAGATACGCAGTATTTT	CASSPGQGRGTDTQYF
TRBJ2-7	NA	TRBV9	NA	TGTGCCAGCAGCGTAGAAGGTTGGGCTTACGAGCAGTACTTC	CASSVEGWAYEQYF
TRBJ2-7	NA	TRBV10-3	many	TGTGCCCATTCAGTAGGGGGCTACGAGCAGTACTTC	CAHSVGGYEQYF
TRBJ2-1	NA	TRBV7-3	once	TGTGCCAGCAGCTTAAAAGGGCCTGAGCAGTTCTTC	CASSLKGPEQFF
TRBJ1-1	TRBD1	TRBV7-2	NA	TGTGCCAGCAGCTTCGGATCAGGGGGCACTGAAGCTTTCTTT	CASSFGSGGTEAFF
TRBJ2-7	NA	TRBV9	NA	TGTGCCAGCAGCGTAGCCGAGGGTAGGATGTACGAGCAGTACTTC	CASSVAEGRMYEQYF
TRBJ2-4	NA	TRBV6-1	NA	TGTGCCAGCAGGGGGCCGGCCAGGGGCCCCAGCGGAACGAAAAACATTCAGTACTTC	CASRGPARGPSGTKNIQYF
TRBJ2-1	NA	TRBV20-1	once	TGCAGTGCTAGAGATTTCGGCGGTACCTACAATGAGCAGTTCTTC	CSARDFGGTYNEQFF
TRBJ2-5	NA	TRBV5-6	few	TGTGCCAGCAGCTTGGGGAGGGGGAGGCAAGAGACCCAGTACTTC	CASSLGRGRQETQYF
TRBJ2-5	NA	TRBV7-9	few	TGTGCCAGCAGCCACAAGGGTTGGGAGACCCAGTACTTC	CASSHKGWETQYF
TRBJ2-7	NA	TRBV27	few	TGTGCCAGCAGCCGCTCGAGCGTGTGGTGGGAGCAGTACTTC	CASSRSSVWWEQYF
TRBJ2-1	TRBD2	TRBV7-2	NA	TGTGCCAGCAGTCAGCTAGCGGGGGGTTCCGGGGAGCTGTTCTTC	CASSQLAGGSGELFF
TRBJ1-2	NA	TRBV3-1	once	TGTGCCAGCAGCCAAACAGGCGGAAGCGGCTACACCTTC	CASSQTGGSGYTF
TRBJ2-6	NA	TRBV4-1	NA	TGCGCCAGCAGCCAGCAAGCGGTTGCTGGGGCCAACGTCCTGACTTTC	CASSQQAVAGANVLTF
TRBJ1-1	NA	TRBV29-1	few	TGCAGCGTCCAAACTACAAACATGAACACTGAAGCTTTCTTT	CSVQTTNMNTEAFF
TRBJ2-6	NA	TRBV3-1	NA	TGTGCCAGCAGCCAAGCCGTGGGGGCCAACGTCCTGACTTTC	CASSQAVGANVLTF
TRBJ2-7	TRBD1	TRBV28	NA	TGTGCCAGCAGTTTATATAGGGGGCCCCACGAGCAGTACTTC	CASSLYRGPHEQYF
TRBJ2-5	TRBD2	TRBV9	NA	TGTGCCAGCAGCGTCGTAGCGGGGCAAGAGACCCAGTACTTC	CASSVVAGQETQYF